These 27 T cell receptor beta chains originate from one sample sequenced in a study of T and B cells in COVID-19 patients. Each TRB amplification used roughly 220-550 ng of genomic DNA from blood. Multiplex PCR with BIOMED2 TRB-A/B primer pools amplified TRB rearrangements. TCRdb recomputed calls from the multiplex PCR reads with MiXCR, one row per CDR3 protein. The profile shows under 7,000 distinct CDR3 sequences, 25% to 30% of them singletons. Source material: blood. The receptor source for this set is a human donor with active COVID-19.

The chain is built from TRBV20-1 and TRBJ2-1, with TRBD2 identical over 12 bases. This CDR3 has 15 amino acids. The V segment lost 3 bases and the J segment 1 base; nucleotides outside the gene matches: 1. The germline V gene has CDR1 DFQATT and CDR2 SNEGSKA (reference sequence). The CDR3 loop reads CSARGTSGSYNEQFF. CDR3 nucleotides: TGCAGTGCTAGGGGGACTAGCGGGTCCTACAATGAGCAGTTCTTC.

This clonotype was detected many times. J is TRBJ1-2 and V is TRBV6-5; 11 nucleotides agree with TRBD1. The V gene end was trimmed by 5 bases and the J gene end by 8 bases; junction bases not matched to a gene: 10. Germline values: CDR1 MNHEY, CDR2 SVGAGI. This CDR3 contains 15 residues. Written as DNA, the CDR3 is TGTGCCAGCAGTAAAACCCCTGGGACAGGGGGAGGCTACACCTTC. Encoded protein: CASSKTPGTGGGYTF.

The rearrangement uses TRBV20-1 and TRBJ2-1; 8 positions match TRBD2. This CDR3 contains 14 residues. Trimming took 5 bases from V and 5 from J; bases not matched to a gene: 8. Germline-derived CDR1 and CDR2 are DFQATT and SNEGSKA (reference sequence). For the CDR3, the DNA is TGCAGTGCTTTGTCCCAACTAGCGGACAATGAGCAGTTCTTC. Translating it yields CSALSQLADNEQFF.

This clonotype rates as large. The chain links TRBV19 to TRBJ2-2; D uncertain. This CDR3 region has 13 residues. V was shortened by 7 bases and J by 4 bases, with 10 bases between the two germline ends. Per germline, CDR1 LNHDA and CDR2 SQIVND (reference sequence). The CDR3 spells CASNGGTTGELFF. The CDR3 bases are TGTGCCAGTAACGGCGGCACCACCGGGGAGCTGTTTTTT. Using reference TRBV19 and TRBJ2-2 for the parts outside the CDR3, the full variable domain is DGGITQSPKYLFRKEGQNVTLSCEQNLNHDAMYWYRQDPGQGLRLIYYSQIVNDFQKGDIAEGYSVSREKKESFPLTVTSAQKNPTAFYLCASNGGTTGELFFGEGSRLTVL.

This clonotype was seen a few times. The V and J genes are TRBV7-9 and TRBJ2-7, with 14 positions matching TRBD2. CDR3 length equals 16 residues. Trimming cost V 5 bases and J 3 bases; bases outside gene matches: 6. Looked up from germline, CDR1 is SEHNR and CDR2 is FQNEAQ (reference sequence). The CDR3 DNA sequence: TGTGCCAGCAGCCACGGACTAGCGGGGGGAAACTACGAGCAGTACTTC. Translation: CASSHGLAGGNYEQYF.

The chain joins TRBV4-3 to TRBJ1-1; D ambiguous. In germline, CDR1 is LGHNA, CDR2 YSLEER. This CDR3 has 13 amino acids. V lost 0 bases to trimming and J lost 7 bases, with 9 bases between them. For the CDR3, the DNA is TGCGCCAGCAGCCAAGATGAGGCCAGTGAAGCTTTCTTT. Encoded protein: CASSQDEASEAFF.

By share, this clonotype counts as medium-sized. The chain has TRBV5-4 and TRBJ2-7; TRBD2 aligns across 8 bases. With V trimmed by 1 base and J by 3 bases, 3 bases remained unmatched. There are 14 residues in the CDR3. From germline, CDR1 is SGHNT and CDR2 YYREEE (reference sequence). CDR3 nucleotides: TGTGCCAGCAGCTTGACTAGCGGCCACTACGAGCAGTACTTC. This sequence encodes CASSLTSGHYEQYF.

V is TRBV6-1 and J is TRBJ1-5; TRBD1 matches at 7 bases. CDR1 is MNHNS and CDR2 is SASEGT in the germline V gene. V lost 7 bases and J lost 2; bases outside the gene matches: 14. The CDR3 length is 17 residues. This CDR3 is CASNDISQGEGNQPQHF. The CDR3 DNA follows: TGTGCCAGCAACGATATCAGCCAGGGGGAGGGCAATCAGCCCCAGCATTTT.

Worth noting for this clonotype: Just one base apart from a much larger clone, this may be a read error. Written as DNA, the CDR3 is TGTGCCAGCAGTGATGCGAATTGGGCCCAAGAGACCCAGTACTTC. Protein product: CASSDANWAQETQYF. The chain has TRBV6-1 and TRBJ2-5, with D unresolved. V lost 3 bases to trimming and J lost 1 base, with 12 bases between them. The CDR3 is 15 residues long. From germline, CDR1 is MNHNS and CDR2 SASEGT.

The chain has TRBV5-1 and TRBJ2-3; D gene uncertain. Germline loops: CDR1 SGHRS, CDR2 YFSETQ. The CDR3 sequence is 12 residues long. V was clipped by 4 bases and J by 0 bases, with 3 bases between them. The CDR3 loop reads CASSTSTDTQYF. The CDR3 DNA sequence: TGCGCCAGCAGCACAAGCACAGATACGCAGTATTTT.

J is TRBJ2-3 and V is TRBV7-6; no clear D gene. Trimming took off 1 base at V and 2 bases at J, with 7 bases between the two ends. Per germline, CDR1 SGHVS and CDR2 FNYEAQ. The CDR3 length is 14 residues. In DNA, the CDR3 is TGTGCCAGCAGCTTAGACAGATACACAGATACGCAGTATTTT. Amino acids: CASSLDRYTDTQYF.

By frequency in the sample, this clonotype is medium-sized (0.01 to 0.1%). V gene TRBV6-5 combines with J gene TRBJ1-5, with TRBD1 matching 7 bases. The ends lost 6 bases at V and 1 base at J; junction bases unmatched: 6. The CDR3 loop spans 15 amino acids. Germline V gene data show CDR1 as MNHEY and CDR2 as SVGAGI. Here the CDR3 reads CASRVGGSSNQPQHF. In DNA, the CDR3 is TGTGCCAGCAGAGTAGGGGGCTCGAGCAATCAGCCCCAGCATTTT.

V gene TRBV7-9 combines with J gene TRBJ2-1, with D possibly matching TRBD1 (6 bases). Germline lookup yields CDR1 SEHNR and CDR2 FQNEAQ (reference sequence). Trimming left V 6 bases short and J 6 bases short, with 12 bases between. The CDR3 extends over 13 amino acids. CDR3 bases: TGTGCCAGCAGTCGTACAGGGATCAATGAGCAGTTCTTC. Translated: CASSRTGINEQFF.

This clonotype has more than one count but fewer than ten. The chain uses TRBV7-2 and TRBJ1-5; D gene ambiguous. Trimming took off 4 bases at V and 0 bases at J, with 16 bases between the two ends. The CDR3 runs 17 residues. The germline gives CDR1 SGHTA, CDR2 FQGNSA. The CDR3 region is CASSSLSEVTSNQPQHF. CDR3 bases: TGTGCCAGCAGCTCCCTCTCGGAGGTCACTAGCAATCAGCCCCAGCATTTT.

This clonotype ranks as medium-sized. The chain joins TRBV6-1 to TRBJ2-3; 9 bases agree with TRBD2. V trimming: 6 bases; J trimming: 6 bases; junction bases outside the gene matches: 13. This CDR3 is built from 16 residues. The germline gives CDR1 MNHNS, CDR2 SASEGT. The CDR3 bases are TGTGCCAGCAGCCGTATAGCGGGAGTGAGGGAGGATACGCAGTATTTT. This codes for CASSRIAGVREDTQYF.

This clonotype has ten or more counts. This sequence joins TRBV5-6 and TRBJ1-6; 7 bases are a match to TRBD1. The V gene end was trimmed by 3 bases and the J gene end by 0 bases; junction bases not matched to a gene: 0. This CDR3 is built from 15 residues. Germline CDR1 SGHDT, CDR2 YYEEEE. The CDR3 nucleotides read TGTGCCAGCAGCTGGGACAGCTCCTATAATTCACCCCTCCACTTT. Translation: CASSWDSSYNSPLHF.

V and J are TRBV5-1 and TRBJ1-2, with 12 bases identical to TRBD1. The CDR3 runs 14 residues. Per the germline V gene, CDR1 is SGHRS and CDR2 is YFSETQ. With 4 bases clipped from V and 2 bases from J, the junction kept 0 bases outside the gene matches. The CDR3 protein is CASSGTGGNYGYTF. CDR3 coding DNA: TGCGCCAGCAGCGGGACAGGGGGCAACTATGGCTACACCTTC. Drawing the rest from reference TRBV5-1 and TRBJ1-2, the complete variable domain is KAGVTQTPRYLIKTRGQQVTLSCSPISGHRSVSWYQQTPGQGLQFLFEYFSETQRNKGNFPGRFSGRQFSNSRSEMNVSTLELGDSALYLCASSGTGGNYGYTFGSGTRLTVV.

This clonotype was seen more than once but under ten times. The J gene is TRBJ2-7, the V gene TRBV28; the match to TRBD2 covers 7 bases. The germline CDR1 and CDR2 sequences are MDHEN and SYDVKM. V gave up 5 bases and J gave up 7 bases; unmatched junction bases: 14. The CDR3 consists of 15 residues. The chain's CDR3 is CASSRVAGTTSEQYF. CDR3 DNA: TGTGCCAGCAGTAGGGTCGCTGGGACTACGAGTGAGCAGTACTTC.

Only a few counts were recorded for this clonotype. This chain links TRBV4-3 with TRBJ1-2, with D possibly being TRBD1 (5 bases). V gave up 0 bases and J gave up 4 bases, with 6 bases separating them. The CDR3 is 13 residues long. Looked up from germline, CDR1 is LGHNA and CDR2 is YSLEER. The CDR3 is CASSQETAYGYTF. The DNA for the CDR3 is TGCGCCAGCAGCCAAGAGACAGCCTATGGCTACACCTTC.

This clonotype is labeled medium-sized (0.01 to 0.1%). J is TRBJ2-7 and V is TRBV6-5; 12 bases agree with TRBD1. Trimming cost V 6 bases and J 7 bases; bases outside gene matches: 10. This CDR3 has 15 residues. Germline V gene sequence: CDR1 MNHEY, CDR2 SVGAGI. CDR3 nucleotide sequence: TGTGCCAGCAGAGAAGCGGGACAGGGGGCAGGTGAGCAGTACTTC. As protein: CASREAGQGAGEQYF.

This clonotype was detected only a few times. The J gene is TRBJ2-1, the V gene TRBV20-1; a weak D match, TRBD2 (6 bases). The CDR3 totals 12 residues. Germline CDR1 reads DFQATT; CDR2 reads SNEGSKA (reference sequence). V lost 6 bases, J lost 4 bases, and 10 bases lay in between. In DNA, the CDR3 is TGCAGTGCAAGGAGGGCGTACAATGAGCAGTTCTTC. Translating gives CSARRAYNEQFF.

Comment on this clonotype: The conserved closing phenylalanine or tryptophan is absent in this CDR3, likely reflecting a read error. The CDR3 bases are TGCAGTGCTAGAGACTTGAGACAGAGGGTAGGTGACCAGTTCGTC. As protein: CSARDLRQRVGDQFV. The chain is built from TRBV20-1 and TRBJ2-1; D could derive from TRBD1 or TRBD2 (5 bases each). The germline gives CDR1 DFQATT, CDR2 SNEGSKA (reference sequence). V gave up 0 bases and J gave up 13 bases, with 22 bases separating them. The CDR3 consists of 15 residues.

This clonotype is labeled medium-sized (0.01 to 0.1%). The V call is TRBV24-1, the J call TRBJ2-2; TRBD1 agrees at 8 bases. The CDR3 spans 16 residues. Germline V lookup: CDR1 KGHDR, CDR2 SFDVKD. V was pared by 5 bases and J by 4 bases, with 8 bases of the junction left unmatched. The CDR3 bases are TGTGCCACCAGTGCCCTAGACACAGGGGGCACCGGGGAGCTGTTTTTT. It yields the protein CATSALDTGGTGELFF.

This clonotype is medium-sized by share. This chain joins TRBV27 and TRBJ2-7; D is undetermined. Trimming removed 5 bases at V and 11 bases at J, with 16 bases between. Germline V lookup: CDR1 MNHEY, CDR2 SMNVEV (reference sequence). The CDR3 is 12 residues long. CDR3 sequence: CASSTTTPKEYF. CDR3 bases: TGTGCCAGCAGTACCACAACCCCGAAGGAGTACTTC.

This clonotype was seen at least ten times. This chain connects TRBV12-3 or TRBV12-4 to TRBJ2-1; possibly TRBD2 for D (6 bases). The V end lost 1 base, the J end lost 2 bases, and 12 bases lay between the germline ends. This CDR3 is 16 amino acids long. CDR3 residues: CASSLGLAITYNEQFF. The CDR3 bases are TGTGCCAGCAGTTTAGGGCTAGCGATCACCTACAATGAGCAGTTCTTC.

The chain employs TRBV5-6 and TRBJ2-5, with 10 bases aligning to TRBD1. V was clipped by 2 bases and J by 4 bases; unmatched bases: 11. Per the germline V gene, CDR1 is SGHDT and CDR2 is YYEEEE. The CDR3 loop spans 17 amino acids. The chain's CDR3 is CASSFSDRGLGRETQYF. CDR3 bases: TGTGCCAGCAGCTTCAGCGACAGGGGGCTTGGGCGAGAGACCCAGTACTTC.

This clonotype turned up a few times. This chain connects TRBV5-6 to TRBJ1-2, with 10 bases aligning to TRBD1. The CDR3 is made up of 14 amino acids. Per the germline V gene, CDR1 is SGHDT and CDR2 is YYEEEE. With 0 bases clipped from V and 7 bases from J, the junction kept 3 bases outside the gene matches. CDR3: CASSLGGQGPGYTF. Here the CDR3 DNA reads TGTGCCAGCAGCTTGGGGGGACAGGGGCCTGGCTACACCTTC.